The source of this T cell receptor beta chain is a study of T cells expressing NK-cell markers. Across the study: In sorted CD3+CD56+NKG2C+, CD3+CD56+NKG2C- and CD3+CD56-NKG2C+ T cells, TCR beta repertoires were obtained.

Per the germline V gene, CDR1 is MGHRA and CDR2 is YSYEKL. CDR3 length: 12 residues. TCRdb re-called the 5' RACE reads and catalogs CDR3 proteins one per entry, DNA excluded. The sample holds some 120,000 distinct CDR3 sequences. The TCR originated in a woman aged 18 to 75 in good health. The chain employs TRBV4-1 and TRBJ2-1; checking the TCRdb D call of TRBD1 is not possible without DNA. Sequencing used blood T cells: a sorted CD56 or NKG2C T cell subset, CD4+ or CD8+ T cells, or bulk PBMC T cells (not recorded which). The CDR3 reads CASSQGGYEQFF.